This T cell receptor (beta chain) was obtained from a study of blood T cell repertoires in COVID-19. Study background: COVID-19 samples collected from the United States, Italy and Spain covered acute and convalescent phases. T cells, B-cell-depleted T cells, or PBMCs supplied cDNA or gDNA.

In the source study's methods: Reference gene primer amplification gave estimated nucleated cell counts. The assay was immunoSEQ multiplex PCR, and TCRdb's table has in-frame clones only and misses some. V and J calls and clone size are copied from that table; D and trimming were computed from the DNA. The sample holds about 83,000 clones, around 90% seen once. CDR1 and CDR2 from the germline V gene are SEHNR and FQNEAQ (reference sequence). With V trimmed by 5 bases and J by 6 bases, 8 bases remained unmatched. This CDR3 region has 15 residues. This receptor was taken from a woman at least 80 years old with active or convalescent COVID-19. Source material: peripheral blood. The chain joins TRBV7-9 to TRBJ2-1, with 9 bases matching TRBD2. The CDR3 bases are TGTGCCAGCAGCCGCGGGGGGGCCCGTAGCAATGAGCAGTTCTTC. As protein: CASSRGGARSNEQFF.